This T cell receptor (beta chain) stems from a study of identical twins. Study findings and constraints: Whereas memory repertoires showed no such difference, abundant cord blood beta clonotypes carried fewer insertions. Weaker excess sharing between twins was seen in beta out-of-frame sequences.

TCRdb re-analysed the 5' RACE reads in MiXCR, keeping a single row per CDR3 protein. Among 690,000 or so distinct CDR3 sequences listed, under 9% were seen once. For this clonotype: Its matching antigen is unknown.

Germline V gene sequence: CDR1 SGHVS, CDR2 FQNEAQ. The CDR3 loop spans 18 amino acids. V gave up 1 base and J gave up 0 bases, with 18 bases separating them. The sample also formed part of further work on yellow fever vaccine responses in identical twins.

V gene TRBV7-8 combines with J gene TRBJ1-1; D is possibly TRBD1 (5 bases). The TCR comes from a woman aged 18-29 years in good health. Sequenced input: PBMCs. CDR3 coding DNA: TGTGCCAGCAGCTTAGGTTTTCGGGGGGGGGTCATGAACACTGAAGCTTTCTTT. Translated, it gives CASSLGFRGGVMNTEAFF.